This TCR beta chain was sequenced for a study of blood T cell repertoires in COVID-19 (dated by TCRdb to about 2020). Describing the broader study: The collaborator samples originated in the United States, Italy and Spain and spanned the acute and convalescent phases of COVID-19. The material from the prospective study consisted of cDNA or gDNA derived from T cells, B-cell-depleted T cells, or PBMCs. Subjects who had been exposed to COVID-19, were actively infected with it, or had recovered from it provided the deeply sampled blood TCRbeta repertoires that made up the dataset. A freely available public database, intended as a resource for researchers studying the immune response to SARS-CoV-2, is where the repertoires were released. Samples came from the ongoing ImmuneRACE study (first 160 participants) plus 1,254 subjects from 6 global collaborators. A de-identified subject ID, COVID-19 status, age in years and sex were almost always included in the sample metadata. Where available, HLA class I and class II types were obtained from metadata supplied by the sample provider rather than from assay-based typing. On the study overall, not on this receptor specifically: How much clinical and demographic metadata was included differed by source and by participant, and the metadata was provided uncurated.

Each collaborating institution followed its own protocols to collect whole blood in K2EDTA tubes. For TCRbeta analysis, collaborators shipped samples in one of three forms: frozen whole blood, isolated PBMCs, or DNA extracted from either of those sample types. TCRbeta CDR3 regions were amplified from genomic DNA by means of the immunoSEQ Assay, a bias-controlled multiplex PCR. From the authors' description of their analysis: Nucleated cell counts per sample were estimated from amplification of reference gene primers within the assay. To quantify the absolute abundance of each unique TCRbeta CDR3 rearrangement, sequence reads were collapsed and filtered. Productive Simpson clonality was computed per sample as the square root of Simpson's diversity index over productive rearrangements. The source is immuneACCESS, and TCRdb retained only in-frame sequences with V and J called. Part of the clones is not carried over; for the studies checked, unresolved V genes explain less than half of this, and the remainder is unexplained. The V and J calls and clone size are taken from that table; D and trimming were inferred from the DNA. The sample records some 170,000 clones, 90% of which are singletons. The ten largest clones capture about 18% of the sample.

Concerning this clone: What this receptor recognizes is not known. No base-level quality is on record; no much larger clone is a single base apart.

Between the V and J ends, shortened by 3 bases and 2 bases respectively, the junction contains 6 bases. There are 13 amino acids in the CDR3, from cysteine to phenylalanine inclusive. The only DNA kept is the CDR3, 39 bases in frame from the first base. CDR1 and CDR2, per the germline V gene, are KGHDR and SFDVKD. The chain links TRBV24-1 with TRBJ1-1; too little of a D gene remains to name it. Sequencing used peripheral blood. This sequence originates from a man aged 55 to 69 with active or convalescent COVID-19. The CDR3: CATSDGRNTEAFF. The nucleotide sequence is TGTGCCACCAGTGATGGCAGAAACACTGAAGCTTTCTTT.